This record covers a single T cell receptor (beta chain). The V gene end was trimmed by 4 bases and the J gene end by 2 bases; junction bases not matched to a gene: 5. Germline lookup yields CDR1 SGHNT and CDR2 YYREEE (reference sequence). The CDR3 runs 14 residues. This table comes from immunoSEQ multiplex PCR, and its TCRdb copy is limited to in-frame clones, with some not included. The table shows about 64,000 clones, with 86% occurring only once. These data are taken from a study of blood T cell repertoires in COVID-19. The clonotype originates from a man in his forties with acute or convalescent COVID-19. Sequenced: peripheral blood. The chain joins TRBV5-4 to TRBJ2-7, with 8 bases matching TRBD1. The CDR3 DNA sequence: TGTGCCAGCAGCGCATGGACAGGGACCTACGAGCAGTACTTC. This encodes CASSAWTGTYEQYF.